Shown below are 32 T cell receptor beta chains from a single sample sequenced in a study of spatial heterogeneity in lung cancer. Specified time point: sample taken at primary tumor resection. Material for sequencing was whole RNA from tumor, nontumor lung or frozen PBMC, left unsorted. TCRdb independently ran MiXCR on the 5' RACE reads; one entry per CDR3 protein. This table has 95,000 or so distinct CDR3 sequences, about 9.4% appearing once. The input for sequencing was PBMCs, taken at surgery. Every receptor here comes from a male donor with early-stage non-small cell lung cancer.

There are a few counts of this clonotype. The V and J genes are TRBV12-1 and TRBJ2-3; the D segment call TRBD1 is taken from the table without a DNA check. TRBV12-1 is termed a pseudogene. The CDR3 totals 17 residues. DNA of the CDR3: TGTGCCAGCAGCCCCACCACGCCGGGGGATAGCACAGATACGCAGTATTTT. Translating it yields CASSPTTPGDSTDTQYF.

This clonotype came up a few times. The rearrangement links TRBV5-1 to TRBJ2-1; D ambiguous. The germline V and J ends were trimmed by 2 bases and 8 bases, with 8 bases remaining between them. This CDR3 contains 12 residues. In germline, CDR1 is SGHRS, CDR2 YFSETQ. In nucleotides, the CDR3 is TGCGCCAGCAGCTTCCAGCAGGATGAGCAGTTCTTC. Amino acids: CASSFQQDEQFF. The variable domain in full, completed from reference TRBV5-1 and TRBJ2-1, reads KAGVTQTPRYLIKTRGQQVTLSCSPISGHRSVSWYQQTPGQGLQFLFEYFSETQRNKGNFPGRFSGRQFSNSRSEMNVSTLELGDSALYLCASSFQQDEQFFGPGTRLTVL.

This clonotype appeared many times. The rearrangement uses TRBV5-6 and TRBJ1-2; D might be TRBD1 (5 bases). The CDR3 runs to 11 residues. V gave up 3 bases and J gave up 8 bases, with 8 bases separating them. From germline, CDR1 is SGHDT and CDR2 YYEEEE. The CDR3 spells CASSSGPGYTF. The CDR3 region has the DNA TGTGCCAGCAGCTCGGGGCCCGGCTACACCTTC.

This clonotype showed up many times. This chain uses TRBV10-1 with TRBJ1-1; 7 nucleotides align to TRBD1. The germline V gene has CDR1 WNHNN and CDR2 SYGVQD (reference sequence). V dropped 3 bases and J dropped 1; count of bases not matched to a gene: 8. The length of the CDR3 is 16 residues. The CDR3 region has the DNA TGCGCCAGCAGTGAAGACAGGGAAGTGTGGAACACTGAAGCTTTCTTT. This encodes CASSEDREVWNTEAFF.

The chain is built from TRBV5-1 and TRBJ2-7, with TRBD2 as a possible D gene (5 bases). Looked up from germline, CDR1 is SGHRS and CDR2 is YFSETQ. Deletions cut 3 bases from V and 7 bases from J, with 14 bases between. The CDR3 loop spans 13 amino acids. The CDR3 sequence is CASSSRGVEEQYF. CDR3 bases: TGCGCCAGCAGCTCCCGGGGAGTAGAAGAGCAGTACTTC.

This clonotype was seen many times. The chain uses TRBV10-3 and TRBJ1-6; D is uncertain. V lost 0 bases, J lost 9 bases, and 6 bases lay in between. The CDR3 loop spans 13 amino acids. Per germline, CDR1 ENHRY and CDR2 SYGVKD. The CDR3 nucleotides read TGTGCCATCAGTGAGTCCGGAACTTCACCCCTCCACTTT. This sequence encodes CAISESGTSPLHF.

This clonotype came up a few times. This chain connects TRBV6-5 to TRBJ2-5; D remains unclear. Trimming took 2 bases from V and 0 from J, leaving 1 base between them. The CDR3 loop spans 12 amino acids. Germline-derived CDR1 and CDR2 are MNHEY and SVGAGI. CDR3 sequence (DNA): TGTGCCAGCAGTTACGACCAAGAGACCCAGTACTTC. This encodes CASSYDQETQYF.

J is TRBJ2-5 and V is TRBV6-2 or TRBV6-3; the match to TRBD2 covers 9 bases. In germline, CDR1 is MNHEY, CDR2 SVGEGT. The ends lost 6 bases at V and 0 bases at J; junction bases unmatched: 5. This CDR3 is 15 amino acids long. The DNA of the CDR3 is TGTGCCAGCAGCCACTGGACTAGCGACCAAGAGACCCAGTACTTC. It encodes CASSHWTSDQETQYF.

This clonotype was picked up many times. V gene TRBV3-1 combines with J gene TRBJ1-4, with TRBD1 matching over 7 bases. The V and J ends lost 1 base and 5 bases, in that order; junction bases with no gene match: 4. There are 15 residues in the CDR3. Germline V gives CDR1 LGHDT, CDR2 YNNKEL (reference sequence). The CDR3 sequence: CASSQGDRANEKLFF. CDR3 sequence (DNA): TGTGCCAGCAGCCAAGGCGACAGGGCCAATGAAAAACTGTTTTTT.

This rearrangement joins TRBV24-1 to TRBJ2-3; D could derive from TRBD1 or TRBD2 (7 bases each). Trimming cost V 7 bases and J 2 bases, with 12 bases left between them. The CDR3 is 14 amino acids. CDR1 and CDR2 from the germline V gene are KGHDR and SFDVKD. The CDR3, as DNA: TGTGCCACCAGAGCGGGACAGTCCACAGATACGCAGTATTTT. It is translated as CATRAGQSTDTQYF.

This clonotype was found many times. The chain joins TRBV4-2 to TRBJ2-3, with D perhaps matching TRBD1 or TRBD2 (6 bases each). The germline V and J ends were trimmed by 1 base and 2 bases, with 10 bases remaining between them. The CDR3 is 15 residues long. Germline loops: CDR1 LGHNA, CDR2 YNFKEQ. In DNA, the CDR3 is TGTGCCAGCAGCCAAGGAGGGGGGCTCACAGATACGCAGTATTTT. Its translation: CASSQGGGLTDTQYF.

V gene TRBV5-1 combines with J gene TRBJ2-7, with a possible D match to TRBD2 (5 bases). The germline V gene has CDR1 SGHRS and CDR2 YFSETQ. Trimming left V 4 bases short and J 0 bases short, with 11 bases between. This CDR3 has 14 residues. This CDR3 is CASSPGRSSYEQYF. CDR3 in DNA: TGCGCCAGCAGCCCTGGGAGAAGCTCCTACGAGCAGTACTTC.

This clonotype was observed many times. The chain links TRBV18 to TRBJ1-3; D remains unclear. The CDR3 consists of 15 residues. Germline CDR1 KGHSH, CDR2 LQKENI. V was cut by 6 bases and J by 3 bases, with 15 bases left in between. The CDR3 protein is CASSSQGLYGNTIYF. The CDR3 DNA reads TGTGCCAGCTCTTCTCAAGGGTTGTATGGAAACACCATATATTTT.

This clonotype showed up many times. V usage is TRBV2 and J usage is TRBJ2-1; unclear D gene. The germline V gene encodes CDR1 SNHLY and CDR2 FYNNEI. The CDR3 length is 15 residues. Trimming pared 3 bases from V and 0 bases from J, leaving 9 bases between. The CDR3 loop is CASSDESSSYNEQFF. The DNA of the CDR3 is TGTGCCAGCAGTGACGAGAGCAGCTCCTACAATGAGCAGTTCTTC.

The gene calls are TRBV5-1 and TRBJ2-2; TRBD1 matches 7 bases. The length of the CDR3 is 15 residues. Germline lookup yields CDR1 SGHRS and CDR2 YFSETQ. Unmatched junction bases numbered 4, after V lost 4 bases and J lost 1 base. The CDR3 is CASSRTGLNTGELFF. CDR3 bases: TGCGCCAGCAGCCGGACAGGTTTGAACACCGGGGAGCTGTTTTTT. The complete variable domain, with remaining parts taken from reference TRBV5-1 and TRBJ2-2, reads KAGVTQTPRYLIKTRGQQVTLSCSPISGHRSVSWYQQTPGQGLQFLFEYFSETQRNKGNFPGRFSGRQFSNSRSEMNVSTLELGDSALYLCASSRTGLNTGELFFGEGSRLTVL.

The chain links TRBV20-1 to TRBJ1-6, with 8 positions matching TRBD1. The trim removed 0 bases at V and 6 bases at J, leaving 7 bases unmatched. This CDR3 spans 16 amino acids. Germline V gene lookup returns CDR1 DFQATT and CDR2 SNEGSKA (reference sequence). Here the CDR3 DNA reads TGCAGTGCTAGAGACCGAGGACAGGGTGGTAATTCACCCCTCCACTTT. Its protein is CSARDRGQGGNSPLHF.

This clonotype has ten or more counts. The chain combines TRBV28 with TRBJ2-3; 8 nucleotides line up with TRBD1. Germline CDR1 is MDHEN and CDR2 is SYDVKM. The CDR3 extends over 13 amino acids. V shed 4 bases, J shed 5 bases, and the junction held 2 bases outside the gene matches. The CDR3 reads CASSSDRGDTQYF. Written as DNA, the CDR3 is TGTGCCAGCAGTTCCGACAGGGGAGATACGCAGTATTTT.

This clonotype came up a few times. The chain recombines TRBV7-2 with TRBJ2-5; D not resolved. Looked up from germline, CDR1 is SGHTA and CDR2 is FQGNSA. V lost 5 bases, J lost 3 bases, and 13 bases lay in between. CDR3 length equals 14 residues. This chain's CDR3 is CASSPRVSKETQYF. In DNA, the CDR3 is TGTGCCAGCAGCCCTAGGGTTTCCAAAGAGACCCAGTACTTC.

This clonotype was observed a handful of times. The chain couples TRBV5-1 to TRBJ2-5; TRBD1 is a possible D gene (6 bases). Germline CDR1 SGHRS, CDR2 YFSETQ. V was trimmed by 5 bases and J by 2 bases, leaving 10 bases between them. This CDR3 is built from 13 residues. The CDR3 loop reads CASRRTVQETQYF. CDR3 nucleotide sequence: TGCGCCAGCAGAAGGACAGTTCAAGAGACCCAGTACTTC. The full variable domain, completed using reference TRBV5-1 and TRBJ2-5, is KAGVTQTPRYLIKTRGQQVTLSCSPISGHRSVSWYQQTPGQGLQFLFEYFSETQRNKGNFPGRFSGRQFSNSRSEMNVSTLELGDSALYLCASRRTVQETQYFGPGTRLLVL.

This clonotype showed up just a few times. The chain joins TRBV4-1 to TRBJ1-5; D gene ambiguous. Looked up from germline, CDR1 is MGHRA and CDR2 is YSYEKL. Trimming cost V 4 bases and J 0 bases, with 10 bases left between them. The CDR3 has 15 residues. The CDR3 bases are TGCGCCAGCAGCCTGCAGATGAATAGCAATCAGCCCCAGCATTTT. Its protein is CASSLQMNSNQPQHF.

This clonotype was seen at least ten times. The chain couples TRBV20-1 to TRBJ1-1; perhaps TRBD1 as D (5 bases). Trimming took 4 bases from V and 11 from J, leaving 17 bases between them. Germline V gives CDR1 DFQATT, CDR2 SNEGSKA (reference sequence). The CDR3 covers 12 residues. CDR3 loop: CSANPGAREAFF. DNA of the CDR3: TGCAGTGCTAACCCCGGAGCCAGGGAGGCTTTCTTT.

This clonotype was seen a handful of times. The rearrangement uses TRBV4-2 and TRBJ2-7; possible D gene TRBD2, 5 bases. Germline CDR1 is LGHNA and CDR2 is YNFKEQ. The CDR3 is made up of 13 amino acids. V was clipped by 0 bases and J by 6 bases, with 9 bases between them. CDR3 DNA: TGTGCCAGCAGCCAAGATTTCGGGGTCGAGCAGTACTTC. This sequence encodes CASSQDFGVEQYF.

The rearrangement uses TRBV28 and TRBJ1-1; no reliable D call. The V gene's germline CDR1 is MDHEN and CDR2 SYDVKM. The length of the CDR3 is 13 residues. With 8 bases removed from V and 0 bases from J, the gap between germline ends came to 10 bases. The CDR3 nucleotides read TGTGCCAGCCTCCGGACGGTGAACACTGAAGCTTTCTTT. It specifies CASLRTVNTEAFF.

This clonotype occurred a few times. The chain links TRBV5-1 to TRBJ1-1; TRBD1 aligns across 8 bases. Germline CDR1 reads SGHRS; CDR2 reads YFSETQ. J lost 3 bases, V lost 4 bases, and 8 bases had no gene match. CDR3 size: 15 residues. The CDR3 loop reads CASSATGGSYTEAFF. The CDR3 nucleotides read TGCGCCAGCAGCGCAACAGGGGGTTCGTACACTGAAGCTTTCTTT.

The chain recombines TRBV7-8 with TRBJ1-1; 7 positions match TRBD1. Trimming removed 5 bases from V and 2 bases from J; junction bases left unmatched: 8. The CDR3 is 15 amino acids. The germline V gene encodes CDR1 SGHVS and CDR2 FQNEAQ. Here the CDR3 DNA reads TGTGCCAGCAGCCGAGCCGGGACAGACAACACTGAAGCTTTCTTT. This translates into CASSRAGTDNTEAFF.

There are a few counts of this clonotype. The chain recombines TRBV27 with TRBJ1-2; 7 bases map to TRBD1. After removal of 5 bases from V and 4 bases from J, the junction contained 10 bases not matched to a gene. The V gene's germline CDR1 is MNHEY and CDR2 SMNVEV (reference sequence). The CDR3 is 15 amino acids. CDR3 residues: CASSPLDRASYGYTF. CDR3 sequence (DNA): TGTGCCAGCAGTCCTCTCGACAGGGCAAGCTATGGCTACACCTTC.

This clonotype was detected a few times. V and J are TRBV18 and TRBJ2-3; 9 bases align to TRBD2. The germline V gene encodes CDR1 KGHSH and CDR2 LQKENI. The CDR3 length is 14 residues. The V and J ends lost 4 bases and 3 bases, in that order; junction bases with no gene match: 2. The CDR3 DNA follows: TGTGCCAGCTCACGACTAGCGGCTACAGATACGCAGTATTTT. Residues: CASSRLAATDTQYF.

The chain couples TRBV7-9 to TRBJ2-2; D is perhaps TRBD1 (6 bases). The CDR3 is 14 amino acids. V was trimmed by 3 bases and J by 8 bases, leaving 13 bases between them. CDR1 SEHNR and CDR2 FQNEAQ come from the germline V gene (reference sequence). The CDR3 nucleotides are TGTGCCAGCAGCTTGCAGGGGAAGTCGGGGGAGCTGTTTTTT. Translating gives CASSLQGKSGELFF.

In this sample, this clonotype turned up many times. The CDR3, as DNA: TGTGCCAGCAGTCCGGGACAGGGGATGGGCATTCAGTACTTC. This sequence encodes CASSPGQGMGIQYF. J is TRBJ2-4 and V is TRBV28; 10 bases are a match to TRBD1. The CDR3 length is 14 residues. The V gene's germline CDR1 is MDHEN and CDR2 SYDVKM. With 5 bases clipped from V and 9 bases from J, the junction kept 7 bases outside the gene matches.

The chain recombines TRBV7-2 with TRBJ1-6, with TRBD1 identical over 7 bases. The V segment lost 5 bases and the J segment 0 bases; nucleotides outside the gene matches: 7. The CDR3 contains 17 residues. Germline CDR1 and CDR2: SGHTA and FQGNSA. CDR3 in amino acids: CASSPTGTHSYNSPLHF. The CDR3 region has the DNA TGTGCCAGCAGCCCGACAGGGACCCACTCCTATAATTCACCCCTCCACTTT.

At least ten counts were recorded for this clonotype. The V call is TRBV20-1, the J call TRBJ2-1; either TRBD1 or TRBD2 may fit D (5 bases each). Deletions cut 2 bases from V and 0 bases from J, with 11 bases between. Germline CDR1 reads DFQATT; CDR2 reads SNEGSKA (reference sequence). This CDR3 region has 15 residues. CDR3 amino acids: CSARLGTSSYNEQFF. CDR3 DNA: TGCAGTGCTAGACTCGGGACGAGCTCCTACAATGAGCAGTTCTTC.

This clonotype was found a few times. V usage is TRBV3-1 and J usage is TRBJ1-1; 7 bases fit TRBD1. Per the germline V gene, CDR1 is LGHDT and CDR2 is YNNKEL (reference sequence). The ends lost 3 bases at V and 3 bases at J; junction bases unmatched: 1. The CDR3 length is 13 residues. The CDR3 nucleotides read TGTGCCAGCAGCCAGGGACAGTACACTGAAGCTTTCTTT. Amino acid sequence: CASSQGQYTEAFF.